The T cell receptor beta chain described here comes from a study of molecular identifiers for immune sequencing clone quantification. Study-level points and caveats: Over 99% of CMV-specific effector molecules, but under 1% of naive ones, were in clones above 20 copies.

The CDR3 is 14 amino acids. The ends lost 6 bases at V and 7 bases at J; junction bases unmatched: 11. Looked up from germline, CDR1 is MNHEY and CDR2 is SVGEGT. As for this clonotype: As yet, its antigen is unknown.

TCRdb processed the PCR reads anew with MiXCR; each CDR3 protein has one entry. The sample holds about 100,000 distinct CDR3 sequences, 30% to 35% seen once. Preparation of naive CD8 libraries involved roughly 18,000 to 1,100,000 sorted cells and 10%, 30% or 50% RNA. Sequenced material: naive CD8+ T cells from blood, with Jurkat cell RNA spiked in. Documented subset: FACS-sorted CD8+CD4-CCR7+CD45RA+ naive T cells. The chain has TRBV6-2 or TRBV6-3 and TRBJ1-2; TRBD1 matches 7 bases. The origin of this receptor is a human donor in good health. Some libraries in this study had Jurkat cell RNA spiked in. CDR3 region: CASRTIDRDAGYTF. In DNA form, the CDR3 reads TGTGCCAGCAGGACCATCGACAGGGATGCTGGCTACACCTTC.